This T cell receptor beta chain originates from a study of T cell repertoires in cytomegalovirus infection. Study-level information: The authors used CMV epitopes that were HLA-C-restricted (recently identified) and HLA-B-restricted (well studied). Public TCR beta signatures were indicative of both CMV infection and a matching HLA type.

For this clonotype: Its antigen is unknown. One junction end does not reproduce the germline sequence, and a read error may be involved.

The V gene's germline CDR1 is SGHNT and CDR2 YYREEE (reference sequence). This CDR3 region has 15 residues. Each CDR3 protein is one row after TCRdb ran MiXCR on the reads. The sample lists 80,000 to 95,000 distinct CDR3 sequences; less than 30% were seen once. Whole-study results and caveats: HLA-C-restricted CMV clonotypes gave the most frequent clonotype in two of eight donors. Cumulative frequency (of public TCR beta family members) identified carriers of CMV plus the relevant HLA.

The J gene is TRBJ2-1, the V gene TRBV5-4; 7 bases are a match to TRBD1. Specimen: CD8+ T cells from cultured PBMCs, collected from culture after CMV antigen stimulation. This TCR came from a human donor in good health (CMV status not recorded). Some clones in this sample may be carry-over from other donors' samples. The DNA for the CDR3 is TGTGCCAGCAGCATGACAGGGCTCACCTACGATGAGCAGTTCTTC. Protein product: CASSMTGLTYDEQFF.